This TCR beta chain stems from a study of tumor-infiltrating lymphocytes in primary liver carcinoma. TCR beta cDNA was made from around 520 ng total RNA with a constant-region primer. Slightly modified ARM-PCR, run as three nested multiplex PCR rounds, produced the TCR beta libraries. TCRdb used MiXCR to reprocess the multiplex PCR reads, holding one entry per CDR3 protein. This sample has 95,000 to 150,000 distinct CDR3 sequences, with 55% to 70% found just once. This clonotype has a count of ten or more. Taking about 18-32 mg of unsorted bulk tissue, the authors co-extracted RNA and DNA. The sequence was collected from a woman between 55 and 75 years old with primary liver carcinoma and hepatitis B virus infection. Sequenced input: tumor-adjacent normal liver tissue.

CDR3 sequence (DNA): TGTGCCAGCAGTTCAACAGGTTGGAACTACTACGAGCAGTACTTC. Its translation is CASSSTGWNYYEQYF. This chain links TRBV28 with TRBJ2-7; TRBD1 might be the D (5 bases). Per germline, CDR1 MDHEN and CDR2 SYDVKM. Trimming removed 4 bases at V and 3 bases at J, with 16 bases between. The CDR3 runs to 15 residues.